Listed below are T cell receptor beta chains from one sample, sequenced in a study of blood T cell repertoires in COVID-19. This table comes from immunoSEQ multiplex PCR, and its TCRdb copy is limited to in-frame clones, with some not included. Of 250,000 to 350,000 clones in the sample, approximately 90% were seen once. The sample taken for sequencing was peripheral blood. The receptor source for this set is a woman aged 45 to 65 with COVID-19, enrolled during active disease. Both conserved end residues are trimmed from each CDR3. Only part of the rows carry a size: once, few, many, or a class if the clone is expanded.

v_call: TRBV29-1
clone_size: -
j_call: TRBJ1-2
cdr3_aa: SARTELGYGYT

v_call: TRBV6-1
clone_size: -
j_call: TRBJ2-2
cdr3_aa: ASSEAGGGGRTGELF

v_call: TRBV14
clone_size: -
j_call: TRBJ2-3
cdr3_aa: ASSPGPSVSTDTQY

v_call: TRBV30
clone_size: -
j_call: TRBJ1-3
cdr3_aa: AWGHSGNTIY

v_call: TRBV5-1
clone_size: -
j_call: TRBJ2-2
cdr3_aa: ASSRSGRGDTGELF

v_call: TRBV7-6
clone_size: -
j_call: TRBJ2-2
cdr3_aa: ASSLRAGGIANTGELF

v_call: TRBV6-2/TRBV6-3
clone_size: -
j_call: TRBJ1-1
cdr3_aa: ASSYLTGKMNTEAF

v_call: TRBV19
clone_size: once
j_call: TRBJ2-3
cdr3_aa: ASSIGRTYTDTQY

v_call: TRBV6-5
clone_size: once
j_call: TRBJ1-1
cdr3_aa: ASSFGRMTEAF

v_call: TRBV19
clone_size: -
j_call: TRBJ2-1
cdr3_aa: ASSMGQVNEQF

v_call: TRBV9
clone_size: -
j_call: TRBJ2-3
cdr3_aa: ASSVALFGTSGTDTQY

v_call: TRBV27
clone_size: once
j_call: TRBJ1-6
cdr3_aa: ASSLGDRGPNSPLH

v_call: TRBV11-2
clone_size: once
j_call: TRBJ2-1
cdr3_aa: ASSHTSEPVNEQF

v_call: TRBV4-1
clone_size: -
j_call: TRBJ2-7
cdr3_aa: ASSPGQGTTYEQY

v_call: TRBV6-6
clone_size: -
j_call: TRBJ2-7
cdr3_aa: ASSLSDNSYEQY

v_call: TRBV11-3
clone_size: -
j_call: TRBJ2-2
cdr3_aa: ASSSRTGGTGELF

v_call: TRBV12-3/TRBV12-4
clone_size: -
j_call: TRBJ2-1
cdr3_aa: ASNNQGFHEQF

v_call: TRBV27
clone_size: -
j_call: TRBJ2-3
cdr3_aa: ASSTQDRPQVGQY

v_call: TRBV13
clone_size: -
j_call: TRBJ2-3
cdr3_aa: ASSVFTDTQY

v_call: TRBV14
clone_size: -
j_call: TRBJ1-2
cdr3_aa: ASSHNRESGYT